These 4 T cell receptor beta chains were sequenced from one sample in a study of beta chain features in type 1 diabetes. Study-level results: Type 1 diabetes patients had TCRB CDR3s that were shorter (moderately but significantly so) in all four CD4+ subsets.

No antigen has been assigned to these receptors. The entirety of the isolated RNA underwent reverse transcription, so expressed TCRB transcripts were sequenced. This table comes from immunoSEQ multiplex PCR, and its TCRdb copy is limited to in-frame clones, with some not included. The sample has 50,000 to 55,000 clones; roughly 63% are singletons. Sequenced sample: stem cell memory CD4+ T cells from blood. The receptor source for this set is a woman aged 25 to 39 with type 1 diabetes.

In this sample, this clone turned up a few times. CDR3 amino acids: CATILDRPNTEAFF. The CDR3 region has the DNA TGTGCCACAATTCTCGACAGACCGAACACTGAAGCTTTCTTT. The chain couples TRBV2 to TRBJ1-1; possible D gene TRBD1, 5 bases. V shed 10 bases and J shed 1 base, with 16 bases lying between them. The CDR3 length is 14 residues. The germline V gene has CDR1 SNHLY and CDR2 FYNNEI.

The CDR3 sequence is CASSFPTGGSYEQYF. CDR3 coding DNA: TGTGCCAGCAGTTTTCCAACAGGGGGCTCCTACGAGCAGTACTTC. The rearrangement links TRBV28 to TRBJ2-7; 8 bases are a match to TRBD1. After removal of 3 bases from V and 0 bases from J, the junction contained 4 bases not matched to a gene. Germline CDR1 is MDHEN and CDR2 is SYDVKM. The CDR3 runs to 15 residues.

This clone was picked up a small number of times. V is TRBV7-3 and J is TRBJ2-1; D possibly corresponds to TRBD2 (6 bases). The germline V gene has CDR1 SGHTA and CDR2 FQGTGA. The CDR3 is made up of 16 amino acids. V lost 1 base, J lost 8 bases, and 18 bases lay in between. In nucleotides, the CDR3 is TGTGCCAGCAGCTTAAGCGGGGCAGGGTTGACGGATGAGCAGTTCTTC. Translating gives CASSLSGAGLTDEQFF.

This clone appeared a few times. The chain employs TRBV7-9 and TRBJ2-2; D call uncertain. CDR1 and CDR2 (germline): SEHNR, FQNEAQ (reference sequence). The V gene lost 3 bases and the J gene lost 5 bases, with 10 bases spanning the gap. The CDR3 sequence is 14 residues long. The CDR3 spells CASSFGQLTGELFF. DNA of the CDR3: TGTGCCAGCAGCTTTGGGCAGCTAACCGGGGAGCTGTTTTTT.